Shown below are 2 T cell receptor beta chains from a single sample sequenced in a study of OX40 agonist ivuxolimab in advanced cancers. Produced via immunoSEQ multiplex PCR; TCRdb's table is partial and in-frame only. The table has tens of thousands of clones, 81% seen once. This sample comprised CD4+ or CD8+ T cells sorted from blood, obtained in a trial of the OX40 agonist ivuxolimab. The receptors shown here come from an adult with an advanced solid tumor such as melanoma, head and neck, liver or kidney cancer.

The chain uses TRBV11-2 and TRBJ2-3; D is possibly TRBD2 (5 bases). The CDR3 loop spans 15 amino acids. Trimming removed 1 base at V and 5 bases at J, with 13 bases between. Germline-derived CDR1 and CDR2 are SGHAT and FQNNGV. The CDR3 bases are TGTGCCAGCAGCTTAGGACTAACCCTCGTAGATACGCAGTATTTT. Translation: CASSLGLTLVDTQYF.

V is TRBV9 and J is TRBJ1-2; maybe TRBD1 (6 bases). The V gene lost 3 bases and the J gene lost 6 bases, with 15 bases spanning the gap. This CDR3 is built from 14 residues. Per germline, CDR1 SGDLS and CDR2 YYNGEE. Here the CDR3 reads CASSADVQGNGYTF. The CDR3 DNA is TGTGCCAGCAGCGCGGACGTTCAGGGGAATGGCTACACCTTC.